Shown below are 24 T cell receptor beta chains from a single sample sequenced in a study of response to subunit inactivated influenza vaccine. TCRdb called the RT-PCR reads again in MiXCR, with one record for every CDR3 protein. Of approximately 500,000 distinct CDR3 sequences in the sample, less than 25% were seen once. These records were also assigned to another study, of T cells expressing NK-cell markers. From that report: The cDNA for TCR beta came from 5'RACE template switching with UMIs.

The specimen was CD4+ T cells sorted from PBMCs, collected less than 13 days after vaccination. Source of these receptors: a man in his fifties who received an inactivated influenza vaccine.

As concerns this clonotype: One base away lies a much larger clone, so this may be a sequencing read error. The rearrangement links TRBV12-3 or TRBV12-4 to TRBJ1-1; no reliable D call. Trimming left V 7 bases short and J 6 bases short, with 18 bases between. The CDR3 loop spans 14 amino acids. CDR3 coding DNA: TGTGCCAGCACTCCCCGAACGTCGGATGCTGAAGCTTTCTTT. This encodes CASTPRTSDAEAFF.

This clonotype was counted ten times or more. J is TRBJ2-7 and V is TRBV28, with D perhaps matching TRBD1 (5 bases). V shed 1 base and J shed 2 bases, with 6 bases lying between them. CDR1 is MDHEN and CDR2 is SYDVKM in the germline V gene. The length of the CDR3 is 13 residues. Written as DNA, the CDR3 is TGTGCCAGCAGTTTATCCAGGGCCTACGAGCAGTACTTC. Protein: CASSLSRAYEQYF. Full variable domain (rest looked up from reference TRBV28 and TRBJ2-7): DVKVTQSSRYLVKRTGEKVFLECVQDMDHENMFWYRQDPGLGLRLIYFSYDVKMKEKGDIPEGYSVSREKKERFSLILESASTNQTSMYLCASSLSRAYEQYFGPGTRLTVT.

The chain combines TRBV6-1 with TRBJ2-3, with D uncertain. V shed 7 bases and J shed 1 base, with 12 bases lying between them. Germline CDR1 reads MNHNS; CDR2 reads SASEGT. This CDR3 contains 14 residues. CDR3 amino acids: CASKRTVGTDTQYF. CDR3 sequence (DNA): TGTGCCAGCAAAAGGACCGTCGGCACAGATACGCAGTATTTT.

This clonotype has just a few counts. V gene TRBV20-1 combines with J gene TRBJ2-3; no clear D gene. V was trimmed by 1 base and J by 1 base, leaving 18 bases between them. This CDR3 has 17 residues. Germline CDR1 is DFQATT and CDR2 is SNEGSKA (reference sequence). Here the CDR3 reads CSARGPPGVVGTDTQYF. The CDR3 DNA is TGCAGTGCTAGAGGACCCCCCGGAGTTGTAGGCACAGATACGCAGTATTTT.

The V and J genes are TRBV6-2 or TRBV6-3 and TRBJ1-1; the match to TRBD1 covers 7 bases. The V gene's germline CDR1 is MNHEY and CDR2 SVGEGT. V trimming: 6 bases; J trimming: 5 bases; junction bases outside the gene matches: 9. CDR3 length: 14 residues. CDR3 residues: CASRRQGRGTEAFF. As DNA, the CDR3 is TGTGCCAGCAGACGACAGGGAAGAGGGACTGAAGCTTTCTTT.

V gene TRBV24-1 combines with J gene TRBJ1-1; 7 nucleotides agree with TRBD1. This CDR3 has 15 residues. Looked up from germline, CDR1 is KGHDR and CDR2 is SFDVKD. Losses at the gene ends were 3 bases for V and 2 bases for J; bases not matched to a gene: 5. In nucleotides, the CDR3 is TGTGCCACCAGTGATGCGGCAGGGGGTAACACTGAAGCTTTCTTT. Its translation is CATSDAAGGNTEAFF.

The chain couples TRBV12-3 or TRBV12-4 to TRBJ2-6; 11 bases line up with TRBD1. Trimming at V came to 6 bases and at J to 6 bases, leaving 19 bases not matched to a gene. The CDR3 consists of 20 residues. The CDR3 reads CASSPIPGTGGSKVANVLTF. CDR3 sequence (DNA): TGTGCCAGCAGCCCGATCCCGGGGACAGGGGGAAGTAAGGTGGCCAACGTCCTGACTTTC.

This clonotype was observed a handful of times. The chain recombines TRBV7-9 with TRBJ2-3; D may match TRBD1 or TRBD2 (5 bases each). V shed 5 bases and J shed 5 bases, with 17 bases lying between them. This CDR3 contains 15 residues. Germline V CDR1 and CDR2: SEHNR, FQNEAQ (reference sequence). In nucleotides, the CDR3 is TGTGCCAGCAGCCGTAAGGGGACGGCCCAAGATACGCAGTATTTT. Translating it yields CASSRKGTAQDTQYF.

This clonotype was seen a few times. The chain carries TRBV29-1 and TRBJ1-2; 9 bases match TRBD1. V lost 7 bases to trimming and J lost 8 bases; unmatched junction nucleotides: 14. CDR3 length equals 14 residues. CDR1 and CDR2 from the germline V gene are SQVTM and ANQGSEA. CDR3 residues: CSAETLQGARGYTF. The CDR3, as DNA: TGCAGCGCTGAGACGCTACAGGGGGCCCGGGGCTACACCTTC. The entire variable domain, with the rest obtained from reference TRBV29-1 and TRBJ1-2, is as follows: SAVISQKPSRDICQRGTSLTIQCQVDSQVTMMFWYRQQPGQSLTLIATANQGSEATYESGFVIDKFPISRPNLTFSTLTVSNMSPEDSSIYLCSAETLQGARGYTFGSGTRLTVV.

This clonotype was detected a few times. This chain links TRBV18 with TRBJ2-2; D unclear. Trimming cost V 4 bases and J 5 bases, with 8 bases left between them. The CDR3 runs to 13 residues. The germline V gene has CDR1 KGHSH and CDR2 LQKENI. CDR3 sequence reads: CASSQEITGELFF. The CDR3 DNA sequence: TGTGCCAGCTCACAAGAAATTACCGGGGAGCTGTTTTTT.

The chain couples TRBV27 to TRBJ1-2; 9 bases are a match to TRBD1. The CDR3 runs to 17 residues. V was clipped by 5 bases and J by 2 bases; unmatched bases: 12. Germline lookup yields CDR1 MNHEY and CDR2 SMNVEV (reference sequence). CDR3 region: CASSPRYRGRENYGYTF. The CDR3 DNA is TGTGCCAGCAGTCCCCGCTACAGGGGGCGCGAAAACTATGGCTACACCTTC.

The CDR3: CASSQGVGYTF. DNA for the CDR3: TGTGCCAGCAGTCAGGGGGTCGGCTACACCTTC. The chain has TRBV6-5 and TRBJ1-2, with 7 bases lining up with TRBD1. The trim removed 5 bases at V and 8 bases at J, leaving 2 bases unmatched. CDR3 length equals 11 residues. Germline assignment: CDR1 MNHEY and CDR2 SVGAGI.

The chain joins TRBV20-1 to TRBJ2-5; 10 bases map to TRBD2. Germline V gives CDR1 DFQATT, CDR2 SNEGSKA (reference sequence). This CDR3 region has 15 residues. The V gene end was trimmed by 6 bases and the J gene end by 5 bases; junction bases not matched to a gene: 12. The CDR3 DNA reads as TGCAGTGCCACAGGGAGCGGGGGGGCCCCCGAGACCCAGTACTTC. It encodes CSATGSGGAPETQYF.

In its sample, this clonotype was seen a few times. V gene TRBV6-1 combines with J gene TRBJ2-1; the D is unclear. Trimming removed 0 bases at V and 8 bases at J, with 11 bases between. The CDR3 totals 14 residues. Germline loops: CDR1 MNHNS, CDR2 SASEGT. CDR3 residues: CASSEAGDGDEQFF. The CDR3 DNA follows: TGTGCCAGCAGTGAAGCTGGGGATGGGGATGAGCAGTTCTTC.

In this sample, this clonotype turned up a few times. V and J are TRBV15 and TRBJ2-7, with 7 bases lining up with TRBD1. J gave up 4 bases and V 0 bases, and 6 bases lay outside the gene matches. The CDR3 loop spans 15 amino acids. Germline V gene data show CDR1 as LNHNV and CDR2 as YYDKDF (reference sequence). The CDR3 region is CATSRDPTGAYEQYF. In DNA, the CDR3 is TGTGCCACCAGCAGAGATCCCACAGGGGCGTACGAGCAGTACTTC.

This clonotype has a count of ten or more. The chain links TRBV7-2 to TRBJ1-2; 7 bases are shared with TRBD1. The CDR3 extends over 13 amino acids. Germline loops: CDR1 SGHTA, CDR2 FQGNSA. J gave up 2 bases and V 5 bases, and 2 bases lay outside the gene matches. The CDR3 is CASSPDRNYGYTF. The CDR3 DNA sequence: TGTGCCAGCAGCCCGGACAGGAACTATGGCTACACCTTC.

This clonotype was found a few times. The rearrangement joins TRBV5-1 to TRBJ2-7, with TRBD1 matching 7 bases. With 4 bases clipped from V and 3 bases from J, the junction kept 10 bases outside the gene matches. Germline loops: CDR1 SGHRS, CDR2 YFSETQ. This CDR3 spans 15 amino acids. CDR3 nucleotide sequence: TGCGCCAGCAGCCCTAGACAGGGCAGGTTCTACGAGCAGTACTTC. It specifies CASSPRQGRFYEQYF.

The rearrangement uses TRBV11-2 and TRBJ2-5, with 9 bases fitting TRBD1. Per germline, CDR1 SGHAT and CDR2 FQNNGV. The ends lost 5 bases at V and 3 bases at J; junction bases unmatched: 16. The CDR3 sequence is 18 residues long. The CDR3 bases are TGTGCCAGCAGCCGTAGGAGCTACAGGGGGCGCCTCGAAGAGACCCAGTACTTC. Translated, it gives CASSRRSYRGRLEETQYF.

V gene TRBV6-2 or TRBV6-3 combines with J gene TRBJ1-1; tentative D call: TRBD1 (5 bases). CDR1 and CDR2 (germline): MNHEY, SVGEGT. Trimming removed 2 bases from V and 7 bases from J, with 17 bases in between. This CDR3 is 15 amino acids long. CDR3 nucleotides: TGTGCCAGCAGTTACGAGGGTAGGGGAAATATTGAAGCTTTCTTT. Its protein product is CASSYEGRGNIEAFF.

Only a few counts were recorded for this clonotype. The chain has TRBV4-3 and TRBJ2-1; D unresolved. The CDR3 consists of 13 residues. Germline CDR1 is LGHNA and CDR2 is YSLEER. Trimming took 4 bases from V and 7 from J, leaving 11 bases between them. The CDR3 loop is CASSLNTRNEQFF. The CDR3 nucleotides read TGCGCCAGCAGCCTTAACACGAGGAATGAGCAGTTCTTC.

The chain has TRBV4-3 and TRBJ2-2; D not resolved. Trimming left V 0 bases short and J 0 bases short, with 5 bases between. The V gene's germline CDR1 is LGHNA and CDR2 YSLEER. The CDR3 totals 15 residues. The CDR3 DNA sequence: TGCGCCAGCAGCCAAGAAGGTTCGAACACCGGGGAGCTGTTTTTT. It translates to CASSQEGSNTGELFF.

This clonotype was seen only a few times. This sequence joins TRBV6-2 or TRBV6-3 and TRBJ2-1, with TRBD2 matching over 10 bases. The germline V gene encodes CDR1 MNHEY and CDR2 SVGEGT. This CDR3 comprises 15 residues. V dropped 6 bases and J dropped 7; count of bases not matched to a gene: 9. CDR3 loop: CASSSIAGGGNEQFF. In nucleotides, the CDR3 is TGTGCCAGCAGCTCCATAGCGGGGGGCGGGAATGAGCAGTTCTTC.

This clonotype was seen more than once but under ten times. The chain has TRBV28 and TRBJ2-7; weak D call: TRBD2 (5 bases). Between the trimmed V and J ends, which lost 7 bases and 8 bases, there was a span of 18 bases. The CDR3 consists of 13 residues. The germline V gene has CDR1 MDHEN and CDR2 SYDVKM. CDR3 sequence reads: CASMSGFVRQQYF. The CDR3, as DNA: TGTGCCAGCATGTCGGGGTTCGTCCGCCAGCAGTACTTC.

The rearrangement uses TRBV10-3 and TRBJ2-2; 8 nucleotides agree with TRBD1. Germline V gives CDR1 ENHRY, CDR2 SYGVKD. Unmatched junction bases numbered 4, after V lost 3 bases and J lost 4 bases. The CDR3 spans 15 residues. The CDR3 here is CAISERQGTTGELFF. CDR3 nucleotide sequence: TGTGCCATCAGTGAACGACAGGGGACCACCGGGGAGCTGTTTTTT.